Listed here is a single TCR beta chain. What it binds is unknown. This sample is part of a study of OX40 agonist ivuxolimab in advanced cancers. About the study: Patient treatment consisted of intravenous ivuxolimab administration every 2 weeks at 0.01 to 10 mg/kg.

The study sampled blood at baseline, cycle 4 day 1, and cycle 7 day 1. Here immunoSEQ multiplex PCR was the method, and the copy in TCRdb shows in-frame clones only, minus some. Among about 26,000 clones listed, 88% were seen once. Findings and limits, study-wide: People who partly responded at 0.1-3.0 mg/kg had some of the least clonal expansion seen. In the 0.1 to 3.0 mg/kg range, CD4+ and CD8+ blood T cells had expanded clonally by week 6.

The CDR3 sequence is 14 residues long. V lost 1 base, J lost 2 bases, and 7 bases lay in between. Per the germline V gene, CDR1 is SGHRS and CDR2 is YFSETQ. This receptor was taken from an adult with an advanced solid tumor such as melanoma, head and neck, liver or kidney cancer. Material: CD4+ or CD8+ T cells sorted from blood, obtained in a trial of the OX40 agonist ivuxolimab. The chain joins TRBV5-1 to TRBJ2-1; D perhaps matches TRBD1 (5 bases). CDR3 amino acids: CASSLWTTYNEQFF. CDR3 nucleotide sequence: TGCGCCAGCAGCTTGTGGACAACCTACAATGAGCAGTTCTTC.